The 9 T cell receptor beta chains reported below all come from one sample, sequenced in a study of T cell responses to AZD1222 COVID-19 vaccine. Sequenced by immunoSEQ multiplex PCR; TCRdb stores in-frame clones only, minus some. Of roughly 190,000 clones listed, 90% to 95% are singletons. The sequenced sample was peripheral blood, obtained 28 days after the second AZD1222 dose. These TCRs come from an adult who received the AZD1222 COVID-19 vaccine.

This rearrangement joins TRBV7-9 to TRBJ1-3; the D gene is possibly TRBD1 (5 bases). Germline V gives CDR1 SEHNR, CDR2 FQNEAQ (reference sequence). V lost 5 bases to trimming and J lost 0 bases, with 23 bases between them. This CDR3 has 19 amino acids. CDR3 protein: CASSNMGLGADYSGNTIYF. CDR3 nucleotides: TGTGCCAGCAGCAATATGGGACTAGGGGCCGATTACTCTGGAAACACCATATATTTT.

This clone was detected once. The CDR3 nucleotides read TGCGCCAGCAGCTTCCAGGGGGGGTCCACTCTTGAAGCTTTCTTT. Its translation: CASSFQGGSTLEAFF. V and J are TRBV5-1 and TRBJ1-1; 7 positions agree with TRBD1. The CDR3 consists of 15 residues. Per the germline V gene, CDR1 is SGHRS and CDR2 is YFSETQ. The V and J ends lost 2 bases and 7 bases, in that order; junction bases with no gene match: 11. The full variable domain, in which reference TRBV5-1 and TRBJ1-1 provide the parts outside the CDR3, is KAGVTQTPRYLIKTRGQQVTLSCSPISGHRSVSWYQQTPGQGLQFLFEYFSETQRNKGNFPGRFSGRQFSNSRSEMNVSTLELGDSALYLCASSFQGGSTLEAFFGQGTRLTVV.

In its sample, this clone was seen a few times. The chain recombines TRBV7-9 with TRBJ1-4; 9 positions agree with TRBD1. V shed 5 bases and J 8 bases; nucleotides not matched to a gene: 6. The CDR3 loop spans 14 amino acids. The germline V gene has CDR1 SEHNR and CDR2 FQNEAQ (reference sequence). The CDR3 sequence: CASSAGQGWEKLFF. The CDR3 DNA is TGTGCCAGCAGCGCCGGACAGGGGTGGGAAAAACTGTTTTTT.

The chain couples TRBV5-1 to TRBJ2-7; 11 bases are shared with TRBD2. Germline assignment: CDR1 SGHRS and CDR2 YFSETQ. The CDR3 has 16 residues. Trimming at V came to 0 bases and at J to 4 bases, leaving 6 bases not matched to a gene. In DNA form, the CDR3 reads TGCGCCAGCAGCTTGGAACCGGGACTAGCGGCGTACGAGCAGTACTTC. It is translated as CASSLEPGLAAYEQYF.

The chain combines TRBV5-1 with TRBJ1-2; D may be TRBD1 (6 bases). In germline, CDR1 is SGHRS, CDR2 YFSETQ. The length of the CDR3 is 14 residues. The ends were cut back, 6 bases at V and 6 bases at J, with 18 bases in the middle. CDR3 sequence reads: CASTLGGPKDGYTF. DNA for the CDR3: TGCGCCAGCACTCTGGGGGGGCCGAAGGATGGCTACACCTTC. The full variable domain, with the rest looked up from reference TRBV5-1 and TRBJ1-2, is KAGVTQTPRYLIKTRGQQVTLSCSPISGHRSVSWYQQTPGQGLQFLFEYFSETQRNKGNFPGRFSGRQFSNSRSEMNVSTLELGDSALYLCASTLGGPKDGYTFGSGTRLTVV.

DNA for the CDR3: TGTGCCAGCAGTTTATTAGGGAGCTCTGGAAACACCATATATTTT. Translated, it gives CASSLLGSSGNTIYF. The V gene is TRBV27, the J gene TRBJ1-3, with no clear D. CDR1 is MNHEY and CDR2 is SMNVEV in the germline V gene (reference sequence). This CDR3 contains 15 residues. V shed 1 base and J shed 0 bases, with 7 bases lying between them.

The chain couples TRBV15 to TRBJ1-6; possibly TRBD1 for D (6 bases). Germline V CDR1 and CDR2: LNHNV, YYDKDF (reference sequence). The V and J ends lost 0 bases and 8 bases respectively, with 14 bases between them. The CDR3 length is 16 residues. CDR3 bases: TGTGCCACCAGCAGAGACAGGGGTAGGGAAGATTCACCCCTCCACTTT. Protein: CATSRDRGREDSPLHF.

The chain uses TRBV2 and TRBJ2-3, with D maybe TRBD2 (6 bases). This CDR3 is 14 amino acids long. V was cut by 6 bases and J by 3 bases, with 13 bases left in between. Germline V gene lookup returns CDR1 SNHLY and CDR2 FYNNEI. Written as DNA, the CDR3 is TGTGCCAGCAGCCCATTACTAGCAACAGATACGCAGTATTTT. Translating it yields CASSPLLATDTQYF.

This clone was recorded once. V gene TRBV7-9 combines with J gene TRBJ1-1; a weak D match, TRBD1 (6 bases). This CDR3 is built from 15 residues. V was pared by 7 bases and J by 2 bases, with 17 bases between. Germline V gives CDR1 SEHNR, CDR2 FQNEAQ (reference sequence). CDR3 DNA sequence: TGTGCCAGCACCCAAGGAGGAGGGGGTAACACTGAAGCTTTCTTT. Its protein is CASTQGGGGNTEAFF.